The rows below give T cell receptor beta chains drawn from one sample of a study of STAT5B mutations in CD4+ large granular lymphocyte leukemia. Using immunoSEQ multiplex PCR, the repertoire was profiled, and TCRdb retains in-frame clones only, with some absent. The sample holds some 40,000 clones; roughly 76% are singletons and the top ten take 3% to 4%. Sequencing was carried out using CD4+ T cells from blood buffy coats. Receptors originate from a human donor in good health. The CDR3 runs from the conserved cysteine through the conserved F or W. The order of the fields is D gene, J gene, V gene, CDR3 DNA, CDR3 protein. A D gene is named only where the DNA matches it firmly.

.,TRBJ1-1,TRBV6-1,TGTGCCAGCAGTGAAGGACCGGCGAACACTGAAGCTTTCTTT,CASSEGPANTEAFF
.,TRBJ1-1,TRBV7-8,TGTGCCAGCAGCTATGGGGGATTTGAAGCTTTCTTT,CASSYGGFEAFF
.,TRBJ1-1,TRBV5-3,TGTGCCAGAAGCCCGCGGGAGGGATTAACTGAAGCTTTCTTT,CARSPREGLTEAFF
.,TRBJ2-5,TRBV7-9,TGTGCCAGCAGCTTAGTCCAGGCACAAGAGACCCAGTACTTC,CASSLVQAQETQYF
.,TRBJ1-5,TRBV7-9,TGTGCCAGCGGGGGAGGGGGAGGTCAGCCCCAGCATTTT,CASGGGGGQPQHF
.,TRBJ2-7,TRBV29-1,TGCAGCGTTGTCTACGTATACTCCTACGAGCAGTACTTC,CSVVYVYSYEQYF
TRBD1,TRBJ1-1,TRBV5-6,TGTGCCAGCAGCTGGACAGGGAAGACTGAAGCTTTCTTT,CASSWTGKTEAFF
.,TRBJ2-3,TRBV29-1,TGCAGCGTTGGAGGGGTATCCACAGATACGCAGTATTTT,CSVGGVSTDTQYF
.,TRBJ2-5,TRBV29-1,TGCAGCGTTGACGCCGGGACGGGGGGCGAGACCCAGTACTTC,CSVDAGTGGETQYF
.,TRBJ1-5,TRBV9,TGTGCCAGCAGCGTAGGACAGAATAGCAATCAGCCCCAGCATTTT,CASSVGQNSNQPQHF
TRBD1,TRBJ1-5,TRBV19,TGTGCCAGTAGTACGGACAGGGGAGGTCAGCCCCAGCATTTT,CASSTDRGGQPQHF
.,TRBJ1-5,TRBV6-5,TGTGCCAGCAGTGCGGGAGGTCAGCCCCAGCATTTT,CASSAGGQPQHF
.,TRBJ2-1,TRBV11-3,TGTGCCAGCAGCTTACTAGTAACTAATGAGCAGTTCTTC,CASSLLVTNEQFF
.,TRBJ1-1,TRBV14,TGTGCCAGCAGCCACCTAGGGGGGGGCCAGGGCACGGAGAACACTGAAGCTTTCTTT,CASSHLGGGQGTENTEAFF
.,TRBJ1-2,TRBV5-5,TGTGCCAGCAGCCGGGACCGAGCTAACTATGGCTACACCTTC,CASSRDRANYGYTF
.,TRBJ1-5,TRBV18,TGTGCCAGCTCACCAGTTCCAGGGTTAGGCAATCAGCCCCAGCATTTT,CASSPVPGLGNQPQHF
TRBD1,TRBJ2-1,TRBV2,TGTGCCAGCAGTTCGTATCGCGGACAGGGGGCCGATGAGCAGTTCTTC,CASSSYRGQGADEQFF
TRBD1,TRBJ1-1,TRBV18,TGTGCCAGCTCACCCCCGGGACAGGGGAACACTGAAGCTTTCTTT,CASSPPGQGNTEAFF